The 4 T cell receptor beta chains listed next were all sequenced from one sample in a study of blood T cell repertoires in COVID-19. The data were produced by immunoSEQ multiplex PCR, yet TCRdb's version contains in-frame clones alone and is incomplete. The sample consists of about 150,000 clones, just over 85% of them appearing once. The sample was peripheral blood. The receptors originated from a man between 50 and 59 years old with active or convalescent COVID-19.

V is TRBV7-6 and J is TRBJ2-2, with 8 nucleotides matching TRBD1. V trimming: 3 bases; J trimming: 5 bases; junction bases outside the gene matches: 5. The CDR3 contains 15 residues. Looked up from germline, CDR1 is SGHVS and CDR2 is FNYEAQ. CDR3 sequence reads: CASSLSGGRTGELFF. CDR3 DNA: TGTGCCAGCAGCTTGTCAGGGGGCAGAACCGGGGAGCTGTTTTTT. Together with reference TRBV7-6 and TRBJ2-2, the CDR3 gives the full variable domain: GAGVSQSPRYKVTKRGQDVALRCDPISGHVSLYWYRQALGQGPEFLTYFNYEAQQDKSGLPNDRFSAERPEGSISTLTIQRTEQRDSAMYRCASSLSGGRTGELFFGEGSRLTVL.

This chain links TRBV19 with TRBJ2-3; 7 bases fit TRBD2. Trimming took 11 bases from V and 4 from J; bases not matched to a gene: 9. This CDR3 comprises 13 residues. Germline CDR1 is LNHDA and CDR2 is SQIVND (reference sequence). The CDR3 DNA reads TGTGCCGTAGGGAGGGTTCTTTCAGATACGCAGTATTTT. It translates to CAVGRVLSDTQYF.

The chain carries TRBV7-3 and TRBJ2-1, with a possible D match to TRBD1 (6 bases). Per germline, CDR1 SGHTA and CDR2 FQGTGA. V was shortened by 1 base and J by 4 bases, with 11 bases between the two germline ends. This CDR3 is 15 amino acids long. The CDR3 region is CASSLMGRGYNEQFF. The DNA for the CDR3 is TGTGCCAGCAGCTTAATGGGCAGGGGATACAATGAGCAGTTCTTC. Full variable domain (rest looked up from reference TRBV7-3 and TRBJ2-1): GAGVSQTPSNKVTEKGKYVELRCDPISGHTALYWYRQSLGQGPEFLIYFQGTGAADDSGLPNDRFFAVRPEGSVSTLKIQRTERGDSAVYLCASSLMGRGYNEQFFGPGTRLTVL.

The chain is built from TRBV18 and TRBJ2-5; 7 nucleotides agree with TRBD1. V trimming: 4 bases; J trimming: 2 bases; junction bases outside the gene matches: 4. From germline, CDR1 is KGHSH and CDR2 LQKENI. The CDR3 contains 14 residues. CDR3: CASSLGQEQETQYF. For the CDR3, the DNA is TGTGCCAGCTCACTCGGACAGGAACAAGAGACCCAGTACTTC.